This paragraph covers one T cell receptor beta chain sequence. The data stem from a study of blood T cell repertoires in COVID-19. Across the study: Acute and convalescent COVID-19 specimens originated in the United States, Italy and Spain. T cells, B-cell-depleted T cells, or PBMCs provided the cDNA or gDNA that served as material.

J was trimmed by 7 bases and V by 3 bases; bases with no gene match: 4. In germline, CDR1 is SGHDT, CDR2 YYEEEE. The CDR3 totals 13 residues. Authors' methods: Cell counts per sample came from amplifying reference gene primers. Sequencing used immunoSEQ multiplex PCR; TCRdb keeps in-frame clones, though not all of them. D and trimming come from the DNA, and the V and J calls and clone size come from that table. The sample shows some 41,000 clones, 65% to 90% of them seen only once. The sequence came from a man in his forties with active COVID-19. Sequenced: peripheral blood. This rearrangement joins TRBV5-6 to TRBJ1-2, with TRBD1 matching 9 bases. The CDR3 region is CASSSRTGVGYTF. In nucleotides, the CDR3 is TGTGCCAGCAGCTCTCGGACAGGGGTTGGCTACACCTTC.